This TCR beta chain was retrieved from a study of T cell responses to AZD1222 COVID-19 vaccine. Overall study context: Combined were second doses at about 4 or about 12 weeks.

The assay was immunoSEQ multiplex PCR, and TCRdb's table has in-frame clones only and misses some. The data hold 90,000 to 150,000 clones, with approximately 90% observed a single time. Only one count was recorded for this clone. Its target is unknown. General study results and limits: In a largely white British group with more females than males, clonal diversity was possibly underestimated.

The V gene's germline CDR1 is KGHDR and CDR2 SFDVKD. The ends were cut back, 4 bases at V and 5 bases at J, with 18 bases in the middle. The CDR3 length is 16 residues. This sequence was found in an adult in good health. Material: peripheral blood, obtained on day 0 of AZD1222 vaccination. V and J are TRBV24-1 and TRBJ2-3, with D perhaps TRBD2 (7 bases). The CDR3 nucleotides read TGTGCCACCAGTGACGCTAGACGGGGGGCCGTAGATACGCAGTATTTT. Residues: CATSDARRGAVDTQYF.